Listed here are 29 T cell receptor beta chains from one sample, sequenced in a study of chemoradiotherapy in HPV16-positive cancers. Using immunoSEQ multiplex PCR, the repertoire was profiled, and TCRdb retains in-frame clones only, with some absent. The table has several thousand clones, approximately 78% seen once; the top ten hold 35% to 40%. The specimen was collected from a patient who underwent chemoradiotherapy. These receptors came from a human donor with HPV-associated anogenital cancer.

The rearrangement uses TRBV27 and TRBJ2-7; 7 bases align to TRBD1. V gave up 3 bases and J gave up 2 bases; unmatched junction bases: 1. The CDR3 totals 13 residues. The V gene's germline CDR1 is MNHEY and CDR2 SMNVEV (reference sequence). CDR3 nucleotides: TGTGCCAGCAGTTTGGGACAGACCTACGAGCAGTACTTC. Its protein is CASSLGQTYEQYF.

The V and J genes are TRBV11-2 and TRBJ2-1; 8 nucleotides line up with TRBD2. The CDR3 has 12 amino acids. Germline V gives CDR1 SGHAT, CDR2 FQNNGV. V dropped 5 bases and J dropped 10; count of bases not matched to a gene: 4. The CDR3 loop is CASSSGSREQFF. DNA of the CDR3: TGTGCCAGCAGCAGCGGGAGTAGGGAGCAGTTCTTC.

V and J are TRBV15 and TRBJ1-1; maybe TRBD1 (6 bases). V dropped 2 bases and J dropped 2 bases, with 15 bases sitting between them. CDR3 length: 16 amino acids. The germline gives CDR1 LNHNV, CDR2 YYDKDF (reference sequence). This CDR3 reads CATSRPGTYGNTEAFF. The CDR3 DNA sequence: TGTGCCACCAGCAGACCAGGGACATACGGAAACACTGAAGCTTTCTTT.

The V gene is TRBV4-1, the J gene TRBJ1-1, with TRBD1 as a possible D gene (6 bases). This CDR3 comprises 16 residues. The V gene's germline CDR1 is MGHRA and CDR2 YSYEKL. V was trimmed by 4 bases and J by 1 base, leaving 16 bases between them. CDR3 bases: TGCGCCAGCAGCCTTCTTCCTGGGACAAGGAACACTGAAGCTTTCTTT. Translating gives CASSLLPGTRNTEAFF.

J is TRBJ2-3 and V is TRBV11-2; 8 bases match TRBD2. The CDR3 sequence is 14 residues long. V shed 3 bases, J shed 7 bases, and the junction held 6 bases outside the gene matches. CDR1 SGHAT and CDR2 FQNNGV come from the germline V gene. The CDR3 DNA follows: TGTGCCAGCAGCTTGTACCGGGGGGGGTATACGCAGTATTTT. Translation gives CASSLYRGGYTQYF.

The genes are TRBV11-2 and TRBJ1-1; D is ambiguous. The CDR3 extends over 14 amino acids. V lost 5 bases to trimming and J lost 3 bases, with 13 bases between them. Germline V gene data show CDR1 as SGHAT and CDR2 as FQNNGV. In DNA form, the CDR3 reads TGTGCCAGCAGCCTACCGACCAGTTACACTGAAGCTTTCTTT. Its translation is CASSLPTSYTEAFF.

The chain has TRBV27 and TRBJ2-1; no clear D gene. Germline-derived CDR1 and CDR2 are MNHEY and SMNVEV (reference sequence). The CDR3 extends over 14 amino acids. V was clipped by 3 bases and J by 5 bases, with 11 bases between them. CDR3 nucleotides: TGTGCCAGCAGTTTGGCATACGTAGACAATGAGCAGTTCTTC. This encodes CASSLAYVDNEQFF.

The V and J genes are TRBV27 and TRBJ2-7, with TRBD2 matching over 7 bases. The V and J ends lost 6 bases and 7 bases, in that order; junction bases with no gene match: 18. CDR1 is MNHEY and CDR2 is SMNVEV in the germline V gene (reference sequence). The CDR3 loop spans 16 amino acids. This CDR3 reads CASSQHSTSPIREQYF. The CDR3 DNA reads TGTGCCAGCAGCCAACATTCGACTAGCCCAATCCGGGAGCAGTACTTC.

The chain carries TRBV7-8 and TRBJ1-4; perhaps TRBD1 as D (6 bases). Germline V CDR1 and CDR2: SGHVS, FQNEAQ. Trimming removed 5 bases from V and 6 bases from J, with 16 bases in between. This CDR3 spans 15 amino acids. The CDR3 reads CASSRGRAGDEKLFF. The CDR3 bases are TGTGCCAGCAGCAGGGGGAGGGCCGGGGATGAAAAACTGTTTTTT.

V gene TRBV7-2 combines with J gene TRBJ2-3; the D is unclear. Germline V gene lookup returns CDR1 SGHTA and CDR2 FQGNSA. The CDR3 has 15 amino acids. Trimming shortened V by 4 bases and J by 0 bases, and 11 bases separated the two germline ends. DNA of the CDR3: TGTGCCAGCAGCTCCCCGGTAACTAGCACAGATACGCAGTATTTT. Translated: CASSSPVTSTDTQYF.

The chain links TRBV4-1 to TRBJ2-1; D ambiguous. CDR3 length equals 16 residues. CDR1 is MGHRA, CDR2 YSYEKL, per germline. Trimming shortened V by 3 bases and J by 0 bases, and 12 bases separated the two germline ends. The CDR3 sequence is CASSHSPASSYNEQFF. CDR3 sequence (DNA): TGCGCCAGCAGCCATTCCCCAGCGAGCTCCTACAATGAGCAGTTCTTC.

The chain joins TRBV27 to TRBJ1-1; 8 bases line up with TRBD1. The CDR3 runs 14 residues. The germline gives CDR1 MNHEY, CDR2 SMNVEV (reference sequence). The V and J ends lost 5 bases and 4 bases, in that order; junction bases with no gene match: 6. CDR3 coding DNA: TGTGCCAGCAGTACCCCAGGGGGCCCCACTGAAGCTTTCTTT. Translated, it gives CASSTPGGPTEAFF.

The chain uses TRBV28 and TRBJ2-3; TRBD2 aligns across 8 bases. CDR3 length: 17 amino acids. V trimming: 4 bases; J trimming: 2 bases; junction bases outside the gene matches: 11. The germline CDR1 and CDR2 sequences are MDHEN and SYDVKM. As DNA, the CDR3 is TGTGCCAGCAGTTCTTTCGGGAGGGAACAATCCACAGATACGCAGTATTTT. Encoded protein: CASSSFGREQSTDTQYF.

The J gene is TRBJ2-1, the V gene TRBV9; 9 nucleotides match TRBD2. J lost 8 bases, V lost 0 bases, and 6 bases had no gene match. CDR1 and CDR2 from the germline V gene are SGDLS and YYNGEE. The CDR3 runs 15 residues. CDR3 nucleotide sequence: TGTGCCAGCAGCGTAGAGGGCGGGGGGGTCTATGAGCAGTTCTTC. Its translation is CASSVEGGGVYEQFF.

This chain connects TRBV19 to TRBJ2-1; TRBD2 matches 8 bases. CDR1 and CDR2 from the germline V gene are LNHDA and SQIVND (reference sequence). This CDR3 spans 17 amino acids. J was trimmed by 0 bases and V by 1 base; bases with no gene match: 5. CDR3 DNA: TGTGCCAGTAGTATAGGGACTAGCTGGAGCTCCTACAATGAGCAGTTCTTC. Translated, it gives CASSIGTSWSSYNEQFF.

The chain recombines TRBV6-5 with TRBJ1-1; a weak D match, TRBD1 (6 bases). Germline V gene lookup returns CDR1 MNHEY and CDR2 SVGAGI. The CDR3 extends over 12 amino acids. Trimming took off 8 bases at V and 1 base at J, with 8 bases between the two ends. Here the CDR3 DNA reads TGTGCCAGCGGGACATCGAACACTGAAGCTTTCTTT. Amino acids: CASGTSNTEAFF.

Note on this clone: The junction shows a germline mismatch at one end, possibly a read error. This specimen includes other DNA sequences encoding the same CDR3. V is TRBV6-5 and J is TRBJ2-7, with 12 bases identical to TRBD2. The CDR3 length is 15 residues. CDR1 and CDR2 (germline): MNHEY, SVGAGI. CDR3 in DNA: TGTGCCAGCAGTCCAGGACTAGCGGGGACCTACGAACAGTACTTC. It is translated as CASSPGLAGTYEQYF.

Turning to this clone: The same CDR3 can be traced to other DNA sequences in this sample. The rearrangement links TRBV18 to TRBJ1-3; D uncertain. The V and J ends lost 3 bases and 3 bases respectively, with 6 bases between them. The CDR3 loop spans 13 amino acids. The germline CDR1 and CDR2 sequences are KGHSH and LQKENI. CDR3 coding DNA: TGTGCCAGCTCACCTACCAGTGGAAACACCATATATTTT. It yields the protein CASSPTSGNTIYF.

The chain carries TRBV18 and TRBJ2-3; D not resolved. Germline CDR1 and CDR2: KGHSH and LQKENI. This CDR3 has 13 amino acids. Trimming cost V 2 bases and J 4 bases, with 7 bases left between them. The CDR3 nucleotides read TGTGCCAGCTCACCAGTAGTGTCAGATACGCAGTATTTT. The encoded protein is CASSPVVSDTQYF.

CDR3 region: CASSLSTGQYEQYF. DNA of the CDR3: TGTGCCAGCAGTTTATCAACTGGACAGTACGAGCAGTACTTC. The chain couples TRBV27 to TRBJ2-7, with D perhaps TRBD1 (6 bases). The CDR3 is 14 residues long. The V end lost 0 bases, the J end lost 4 bases, and 10 bases lay between the germline ends. Germline assignment: CDR1 MNHEY and CDR2 SMNVEV (reference sequence).

The chain is built from TRBV4-1 and TRBJ1-4; TRBD1 matches at 8 bases. The junction had 8 bases not matched to a gene; V was cut back by 3 bases and J by 8 bases. Germline V gene lookup returns CDR1 MGHRA and CDR2 YSYEKL. This CDR3 spans 15 amino acids. CDR3 DNA sequence: TGCGCCAGCAGCCACATACAGGGGGTAAACGAAAAACTGTTTTTT. Protein sequence: CASSHIQGVNEKLFF.

The chain employs TRBV2 and TRBJ2-3, with 10 bases matching TRBD2. The germline V gene encodes CDR1 SNHLY and CDR2 FYNNEI. V shed 4 bases and J 4 bases; nucleotides not matched to a gene: 8. The CDR3 consists of 16 residues. The CDR3 loop reads CASSGRAGGPSDTQYF. The CDR3 DNA is TGTGCCAGCAGTGGACGAGCGGGAGGGCCCTCAGATACGCAGTATTTT.

V gene TRBV10-3 combines with J gene TRBJ2-7, with 7 nucleotides matching TRBD1. The CDR3 sequence is 14 residues long. The ends lost 0 bases at V and 2 bases at J; junction bases unmatched: 1. Germline loops: CDR1 ENHRY, CDR2 SYGVKD. CDR3 in amino acids: CAISESGTAYEQYF. CDR3 in DNA: TGTGCCATCAGTGAGTCCGGGACAGCCTACGAGCAGTACTTC.

The genes are TRBV6-1 and TRBJ1-1; a weak D match, TRBD1 (5 bases). There are 15 residues in the CDR3. From germline, CDR1 is MNHNS and CDR2 SASEGT. The ends were cut back, 1 base at V and 1 base at J, with 10 bases in the middle. The CDR3 DNA reads as TGTGCCAGCAGTGAAGGGTGGGGGGGGAACACTGAAGCTTTCTTT. This encodes CASSEGWGGNTEAFF.

The CDR3 loop reads CSVEDRRISYNEQFF. The CDR3 DNA is TGCAGCGTTGAAGATCGAAGGATCTCCTACAATGAGCAGTTCTTC. The rearrangement joins TRBV29-1 to TRBJ2-1; D uncertain. Germline CDR1 SQVTM, CDR2 ANQGSEA. The V gene lost 0 bases and the J gene lost 0 bases, with 9 bases spanning the gap. The CDR3 is 15 residues long.

The chain combines TRBV12-5 with TRBJ2-1; TRBD1 matches 10 bases. V lost 6 bases, J lost 7 bases, and 9 bases stayed unmatched. The length of the CDR3 is 15 residues. Germline CDR1 and CDR2: LGHNT and FRNRAP. The CDR3 loop is CASGNKTGGKNEQFF. The CDR3 nucleotides read TGTGCTAGTGGGAACAAGACAGGGGGCAAAAATGAGCAGTTCTTC.

The rearrangement links TRBV11-2 to TRBJ2-3; D is undetermined. CDR3 length: 11 residues. Trimming shortened V by 3 bases and J by 3 bases, and 1 base separated the two germline ends. Germline CDR1 SGHAT, CDR2 FQNNGV. The CDR3 sequence: CASSLTDTQYF. CDR3 coding DNA: TGTGCCAGCAGCTTGACAGATACGCAGTATTTT.

The chain links TRBV19 to TRBJ1-1, with a tentative D call TRBD1 (5 bases). CDR1 LNHDA and CDR2 SQIVND come from the germline V gene (reference sequence). The CDR3 is 16 amino acids. Trimming cost V 6 bases and J 5 bases, with 22 bases left between them. CDR3 in amino acids: CASSTPPPRAATEAFF. The CDR3 region has the DNA TGTGCCAGTAGCACACCCCCCCCCAGGGCGGCAACTGAAGCTTTCTTT.

V is TRBV5-5 and J is TRBJ1-1, with D perhaps matching TRBD1 (6 bases). The CDR3 spans 16 residues. Trimming took off 0 bases at V and 1 base at J, with 13 bases between the two ends. Germline CDR1 reads SGHKS; CDR2 reads YYEKEE (reference sequence). The CDR3 protein is CASSLVPDSGNTEAFF. In DNA, the CDR3 is TGTGCCAGCAGCTTGGTCCCGGACAGCGGGAACACTGAAGCTTTCTTT.